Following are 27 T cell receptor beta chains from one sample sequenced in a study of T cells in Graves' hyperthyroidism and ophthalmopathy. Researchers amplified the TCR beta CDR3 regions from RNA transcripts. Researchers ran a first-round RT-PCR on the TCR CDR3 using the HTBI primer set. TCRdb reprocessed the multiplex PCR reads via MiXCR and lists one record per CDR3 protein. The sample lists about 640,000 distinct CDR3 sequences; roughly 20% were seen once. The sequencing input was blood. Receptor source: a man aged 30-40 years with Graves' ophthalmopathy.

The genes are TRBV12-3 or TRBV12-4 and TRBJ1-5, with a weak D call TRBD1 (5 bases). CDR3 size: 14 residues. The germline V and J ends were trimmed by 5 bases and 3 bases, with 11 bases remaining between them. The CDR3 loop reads CASSPQGVNQPQHF. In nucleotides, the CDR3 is TGTGCCAGCAGTCCTCAGGGCGTCAATCAGCCCCAGCATTTT.

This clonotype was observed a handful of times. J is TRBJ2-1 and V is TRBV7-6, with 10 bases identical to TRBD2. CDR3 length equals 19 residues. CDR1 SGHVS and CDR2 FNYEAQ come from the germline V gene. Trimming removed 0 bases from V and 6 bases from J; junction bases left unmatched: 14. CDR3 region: CASSLAPAASGSRSNEQFF. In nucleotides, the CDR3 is TGTGCCAGCAGCTTAGCGCCGGCGGCTAGCGGGAGTAGAAGCAATGAGCAGTTCTTC.

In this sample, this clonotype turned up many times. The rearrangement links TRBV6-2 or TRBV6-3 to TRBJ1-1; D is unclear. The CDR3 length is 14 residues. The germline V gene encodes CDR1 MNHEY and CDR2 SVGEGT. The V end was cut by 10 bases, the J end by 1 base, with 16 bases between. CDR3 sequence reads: CATQMLAGNTEAFF. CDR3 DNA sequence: TGTGCCACCCAGATGTTGGCGGGGAACACTGAAGCTTTCTTT.

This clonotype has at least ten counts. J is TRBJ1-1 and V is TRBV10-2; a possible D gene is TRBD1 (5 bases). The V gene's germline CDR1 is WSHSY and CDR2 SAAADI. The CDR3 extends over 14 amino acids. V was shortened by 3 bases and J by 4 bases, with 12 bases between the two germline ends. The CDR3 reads CASSERGITTEAFF. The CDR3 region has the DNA TGCGCCAGCAGTGAAAGGGGCATCACCACTGAAGCTTTCTTT.

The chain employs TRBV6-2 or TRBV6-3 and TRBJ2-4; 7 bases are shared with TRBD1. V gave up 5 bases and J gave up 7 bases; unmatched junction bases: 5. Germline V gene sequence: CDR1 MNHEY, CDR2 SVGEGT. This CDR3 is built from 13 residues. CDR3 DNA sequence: TGTGCCAGCAGTCAACAGGGACAGAACATTCAGTACTTC. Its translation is CASSQQGQNIQYF.

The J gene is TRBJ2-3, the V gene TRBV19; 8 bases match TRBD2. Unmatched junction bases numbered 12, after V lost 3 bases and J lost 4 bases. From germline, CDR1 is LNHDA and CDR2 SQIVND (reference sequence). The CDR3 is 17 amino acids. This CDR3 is CASSIGRLRGRSDTQYF. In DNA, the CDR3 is TGTGCCAGTAGTATTGGGAGACTGCGCGGGAGGTCAGATACGCAGTATTTT.

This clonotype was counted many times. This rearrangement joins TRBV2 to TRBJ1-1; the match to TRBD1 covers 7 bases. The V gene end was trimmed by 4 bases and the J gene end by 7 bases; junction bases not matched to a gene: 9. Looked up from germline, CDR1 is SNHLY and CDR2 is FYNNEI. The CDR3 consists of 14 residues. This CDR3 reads CASSVNRGWNEAFF. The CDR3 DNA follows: TGTGCCAGCAGTGTAAACAGGGGTTGGAATGAAGCTTTCTTT.

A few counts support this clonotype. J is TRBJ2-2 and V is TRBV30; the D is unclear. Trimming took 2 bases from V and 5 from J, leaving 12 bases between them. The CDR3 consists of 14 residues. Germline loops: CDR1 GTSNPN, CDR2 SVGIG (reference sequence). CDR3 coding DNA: TGTGCCTGGAGTCCCCCCGGGTTTACCGGGGAGCTGTTTTTT. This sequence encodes CAWSPPGFTGELFF.

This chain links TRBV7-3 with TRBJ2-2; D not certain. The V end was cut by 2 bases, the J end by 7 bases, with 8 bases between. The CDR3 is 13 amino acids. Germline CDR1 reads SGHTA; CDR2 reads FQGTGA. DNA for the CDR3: TGTGCCAGCAGCTTATATTCAGGCGGGGAGCTGTTTTTT. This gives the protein CASSLYSGGELFF.

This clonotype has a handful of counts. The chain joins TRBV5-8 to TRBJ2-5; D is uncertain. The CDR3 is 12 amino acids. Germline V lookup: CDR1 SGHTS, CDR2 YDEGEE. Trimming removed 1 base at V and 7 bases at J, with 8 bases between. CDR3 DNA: TGTGCCAGCAGCTTGCCCTCGGTGACCCAGTACTTC. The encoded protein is CASSLPSVTQYF.

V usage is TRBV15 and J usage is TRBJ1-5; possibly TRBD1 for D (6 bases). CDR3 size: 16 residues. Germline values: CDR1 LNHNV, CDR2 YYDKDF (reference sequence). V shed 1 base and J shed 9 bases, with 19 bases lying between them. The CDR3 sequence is CATSRVRRGQSPPQHF. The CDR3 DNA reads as TGTGCCACCAGCAGAGTAAGGAGGGGACAATCTCCGCCCCAGCATTTT.

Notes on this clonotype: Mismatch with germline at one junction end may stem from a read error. Written as DNA, the CDR3 is TGTGCCAGCAGTTTACAGGGGACCGGTTTGTACGGGCAGTACTTC. This codes for CASSLQGTGLYGQYF. The chain carries TRBV28 and TRBJ2-7, with D possibly TRBD1 on 6 matching bases. The CDR3 has 15 residues. Germline CDR1 reads MDHEN; CDR2 reads SYDVKM. The full variable domain, completed using reference TRBV28 and TRBJ2-7, is DVKVTQSSRYLVKRTGEKVFLECVQDMDHENMFWYRQDPGLGLRLIYFSYDVKMKEKGDIPEGYSVSREKKERFSLILESASTNQTSMYLCASSLQGTGLYGQYFGPGTRLTVT.

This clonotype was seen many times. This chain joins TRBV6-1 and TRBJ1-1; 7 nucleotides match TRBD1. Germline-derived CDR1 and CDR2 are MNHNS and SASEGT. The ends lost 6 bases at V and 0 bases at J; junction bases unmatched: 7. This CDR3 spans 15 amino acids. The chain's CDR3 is CASSTDRAMNTEAFF. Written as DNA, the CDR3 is TGTGCCAGCAGCACCGACAGGGCCATGAACACTGAAGCTTTCTTT.

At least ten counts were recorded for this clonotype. CDR3 residues: CASSLEGGSLSYEQYF. CDR3 coding DNA: TGTGCCAGCAGCTTAGAGGGTGGCAGTCTTTCGTACGAGCAGTACTTC. This chain uses TRBV7-2 with TRBJ2-7; D is ambiguous. CDR3 length: 16 amino acids. Trimming took off 1 base at V and 4 bases at J, with 17 bases between the two ends. Germline CDR1 is SGHTA and CDR2 is FQGNSA.

Here the CDR3 DNA reads TGTGCCAGCAGCGCTATAAAATATCGACAAGATATGAACACTGAAGCTTTCTTT. Translating it yields CASSAIKYRQDMNTEAFF. The chain recombines TRBV11-2 with TRBJ1-1; D call uncertain. Per germline, CDR1 SGHAT and CDR2 FQNNGV. Trimming took off 5 bases at V and 0 bases at J, with 22 bases between the two ends. The length of the CDR3 is 18 residues.

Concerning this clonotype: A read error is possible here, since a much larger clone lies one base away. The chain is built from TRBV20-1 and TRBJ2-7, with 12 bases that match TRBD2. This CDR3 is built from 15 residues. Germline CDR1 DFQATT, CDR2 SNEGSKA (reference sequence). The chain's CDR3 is CSARGLAGITYERYF. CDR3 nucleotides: TGCAGTGCTAGGGGACTAGCGGGCATTACCTACGAGCGGTACTTC.

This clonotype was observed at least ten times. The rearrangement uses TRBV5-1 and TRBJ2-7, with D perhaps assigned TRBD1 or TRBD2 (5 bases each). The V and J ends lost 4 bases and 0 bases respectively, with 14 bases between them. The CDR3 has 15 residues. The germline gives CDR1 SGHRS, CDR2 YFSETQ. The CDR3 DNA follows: TGCGCCAGCAGCCCCCAGGCAGGGAGCTCCTACGAGCAGTACTTC. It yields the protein CASSPQAGSSYEQYF.

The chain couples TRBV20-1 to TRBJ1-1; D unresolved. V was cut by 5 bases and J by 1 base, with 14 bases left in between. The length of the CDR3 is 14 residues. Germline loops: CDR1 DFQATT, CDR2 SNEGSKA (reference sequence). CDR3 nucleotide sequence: TGCAGTGCTTATAAGAGTGGACCGAACACTGAAGCTTTCTTT. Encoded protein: CSAYKSGPNTEAFF.

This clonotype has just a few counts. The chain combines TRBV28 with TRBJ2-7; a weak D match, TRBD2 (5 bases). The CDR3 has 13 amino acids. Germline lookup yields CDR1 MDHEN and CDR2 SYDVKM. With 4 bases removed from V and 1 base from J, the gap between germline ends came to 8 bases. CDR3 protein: CASSSRESYEQYF. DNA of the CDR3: TGTGCCAGCAGTTCAAGGGAGTCCTACGAGCAGTACTTC. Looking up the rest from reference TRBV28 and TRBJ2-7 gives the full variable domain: DVKVTQSSRYLVKRTGEKVFLECVQDMDHENMFWYRQDPGLGLRLIYFSYDVKMKEKGDIPEGYSVSREKKERFSLILESASTNQTSMYLCASSSRESYEQYFGPGTRLTVT.

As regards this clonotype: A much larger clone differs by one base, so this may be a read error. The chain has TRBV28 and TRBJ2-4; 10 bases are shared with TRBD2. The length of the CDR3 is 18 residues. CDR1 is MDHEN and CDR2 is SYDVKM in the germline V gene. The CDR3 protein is CAGSPRLAGVIAKNIQYF. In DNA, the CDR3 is TGTGCCGGCAGTCCCAGGCTAGCGGGAGTGATAGCCAAAAACATTCAGTACTTC.

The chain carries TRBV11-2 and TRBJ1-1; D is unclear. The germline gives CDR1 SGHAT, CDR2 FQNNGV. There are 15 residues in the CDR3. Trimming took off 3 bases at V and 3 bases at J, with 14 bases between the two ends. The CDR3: CASSFLGPRDTEAFF. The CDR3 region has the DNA TGTGCCAGCAGCTTTCTTGGGCCTCGCGACACTGAAGCTTTCTTT.

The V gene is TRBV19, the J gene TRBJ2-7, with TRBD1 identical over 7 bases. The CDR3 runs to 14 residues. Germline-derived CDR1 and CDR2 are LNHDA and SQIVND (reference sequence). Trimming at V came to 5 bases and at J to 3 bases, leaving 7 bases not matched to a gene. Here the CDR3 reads CASSQQGSDYEQYF. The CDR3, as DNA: TGTGCCAGTAGTCAACAGGGGTCGGACTACGAGCAGTACTTC. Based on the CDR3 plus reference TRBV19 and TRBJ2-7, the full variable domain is DGGITQSPKYLFRKEGQNVTLSCEQNLNHDAMYWYRQDPGQGLRLIYYSQIVNDFQKGDIAEGYSVSREKKESFPLTVTSAQKNPTAFYLCASSQQGSDYEQYFGPGTRLTVT.

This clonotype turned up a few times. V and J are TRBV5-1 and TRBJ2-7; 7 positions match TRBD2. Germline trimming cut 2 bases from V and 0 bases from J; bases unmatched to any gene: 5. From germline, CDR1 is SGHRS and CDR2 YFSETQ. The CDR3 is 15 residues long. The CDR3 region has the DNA TGCGCCAGCAGCTTTGGGGGGGAATTCTCCTACGAGCAGTACTTC. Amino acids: CASSFGGEFSYEQYF.

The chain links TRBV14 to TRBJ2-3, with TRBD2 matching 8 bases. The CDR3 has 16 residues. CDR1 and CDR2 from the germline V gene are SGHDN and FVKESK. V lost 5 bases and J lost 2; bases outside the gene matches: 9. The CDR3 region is CASSSAGEGPTDTQYF. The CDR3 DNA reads TGTGCCAGCAGCTCAGCGGGAGAAGGGCCCACAGATACGCAGTATTTT.

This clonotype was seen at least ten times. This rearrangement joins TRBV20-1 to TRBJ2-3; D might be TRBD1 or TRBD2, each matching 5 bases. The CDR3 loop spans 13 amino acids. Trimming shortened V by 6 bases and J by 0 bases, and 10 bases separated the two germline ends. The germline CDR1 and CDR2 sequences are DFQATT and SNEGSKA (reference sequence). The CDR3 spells CSAWGGSTDTQYF. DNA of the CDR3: TGCAGTGCCTGGGGCGGGAGCACAGATACGCAGTATTTT.

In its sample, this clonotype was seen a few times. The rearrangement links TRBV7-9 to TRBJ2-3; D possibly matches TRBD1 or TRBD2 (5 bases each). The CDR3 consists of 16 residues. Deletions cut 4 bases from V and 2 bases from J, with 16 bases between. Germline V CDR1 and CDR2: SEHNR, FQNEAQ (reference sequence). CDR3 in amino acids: CASSWTPGPDTDTQYF. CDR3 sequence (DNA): TGTGCCAGCAGCTGGACTCCGGGACCGGACACAGATACGCAGTATTTT. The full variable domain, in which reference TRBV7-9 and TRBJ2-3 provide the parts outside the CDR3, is DTGVSQNPRHKITKRGQNVTFRCDPISEHNRLYWYRQTLGQGPEFLTYFQNEAQLEKSRLLSDRFSAERPKGSFSTLEIQRTEQGDSAMYLCASSWTPGPDTDTQYFGPGTRLTVL.

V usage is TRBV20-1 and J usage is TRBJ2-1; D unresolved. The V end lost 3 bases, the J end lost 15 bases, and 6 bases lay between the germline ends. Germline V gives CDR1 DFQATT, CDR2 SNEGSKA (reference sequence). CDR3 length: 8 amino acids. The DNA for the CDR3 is TGCAGTGCTAGTTCTGCGTTCTTC. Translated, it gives CSASSAFF.